The clone carrying this T cell receptor beta chain was found many times. The data were obtained in a study of blood T cells in healthy people across ages. Using a J-beta primer mix together with a sample-barcoded 5' primer, a second PCR was run for about 6 to 12 cycles. TCRdb passed the 5' RACE reads through MiXCR, listing each CDR3 protein once. The table has around 870,000 distinct CDR3 sequences, 25% to 30% seen once. There are 15 residues in the CDR3. With V trimmed by 2 bases and J by 7 bases, 8 bases remained unmatched. Germline V gene data show CDR1 as SGHVS and CDR2 as FQNEAQ. The sequence was obtained from an elderly woman in good health. The chain joins TRBV7-8 to TRBJ2-1, with 7 bases identical to TRBD1. The specimen sequenced was blood. CDR3 residues: CASSLTGDTWNEQFF. CDR3 DNA sequence: TGTGCCAGCAGCTTAACAGGGGACACCTGGAATGAGCAGTTCTTC. The full variable domain, completed using reference TRBV7-8 and TRBJ2-1, is GAGVSQSPRYKVAKRGQDVALRCDPISGHVSLFWYQQALGQGPEFLTYFQNEAQLDKSGLPSDRFFAERPEGSVSTLKIQRTQQEDSAVYLCASSLTGDTWNEQFFGPGTRLTVL.